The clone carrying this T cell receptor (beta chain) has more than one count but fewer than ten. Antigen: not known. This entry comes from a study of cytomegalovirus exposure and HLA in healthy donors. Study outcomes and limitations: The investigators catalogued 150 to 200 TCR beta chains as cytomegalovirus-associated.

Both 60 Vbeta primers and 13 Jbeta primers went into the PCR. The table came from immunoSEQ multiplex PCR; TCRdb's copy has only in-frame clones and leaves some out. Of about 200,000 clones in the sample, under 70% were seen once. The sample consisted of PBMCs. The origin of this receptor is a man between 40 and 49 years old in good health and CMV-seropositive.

The CDR3 DNA reads as TGTGCCAGCAGCCGCAGGACAGGGGATTCCTCTGGAAACACCATATATTTT. It specifies CASSRRTGDSSGNTIYF. This chain connects TRBV5-6 to TRBJ1-3; TRBD1 aligns across 9 bases. The CDR3 spans 17 residues. The ends lost 4 bases at V and 0 bases at J; junction bases unmatched: 8. Germline lookup yields CDR1 SGHDT and CDR2 YYEEEE.